This T cell receptor beta chain was found in a study of blood T cells in healthy people across ages. Alongside a J-beta primer mix, a sample-barcoded 5' primer served in a second PCR lasting roughly 7 to 12 cycles. From the 5' RACE reads, TCRdb called clonotypes with MiXCR, one entry per CDR3 protein. Of approximately 770,000 distinct CDR3 sequences listed, 58% are singletons. Germline V CDR1 and CDR2: MDHEN, SYDVKM. The V and J ends lost 3 bases and 1 base respectively, with 12 bases between them. CDR3 length: 16 residues. The origin of this receptor is a man in his thirties or forties in good health. V usage is TRBV28 and J usage is TRBJ1-4; TRBD1 is a possible D gene (6 bases). Sequences were obtained from blood. The CDR3 here is CASSFVRGLTNEKLFF. Written as DNA, the CDR3 is TGTGCCAGCAGTTTCGTCAGGGGCTTAACTAATGAAAAACTGTTTTTT. Supplemented by reference TRBV28 and TRBJ1-4, the full variable domain reads DVKVTQSSRYLVKRTGEKVFLECVQDMDHENMFWYRQDPGLGLRLIYFSYDVKMKEKGDIPEGYSVSREKKERFSLILESASTNQTSMYLCASSFVRGLTNEKLFFGSGTQLSVL.